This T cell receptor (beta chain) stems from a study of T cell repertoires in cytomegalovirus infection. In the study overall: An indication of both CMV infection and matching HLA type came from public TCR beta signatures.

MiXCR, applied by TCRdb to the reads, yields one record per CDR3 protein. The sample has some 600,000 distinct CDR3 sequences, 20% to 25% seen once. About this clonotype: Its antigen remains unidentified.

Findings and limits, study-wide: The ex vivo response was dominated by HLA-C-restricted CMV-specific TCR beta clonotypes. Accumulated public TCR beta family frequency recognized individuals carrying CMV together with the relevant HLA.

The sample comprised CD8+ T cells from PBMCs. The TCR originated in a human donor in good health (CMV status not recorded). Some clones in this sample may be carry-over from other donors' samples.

CDR3 coding DNA: TGTGCCAGCAGTTTTGGGGGAATAGTATATGGCTACACCTTC. Its translation: CASSFGGIVYGYTF. The chain recombines TRBV12-3 or TRBV12-4 with TRBJ1-2, with TRBD1 as a possible D gene (5 bases). Trimming took off 3 bases at V and 5 bases at J, with 13 bases between the two ends. The CDR3 is 14 residues long.